This T cell receptor beta chain is drawn from a study of blood T cell repertoires in COVID-19. Study background: Sites in the United States, Italy and Spain provided acute and convalescent COVID-19 samples.

Those who participated ranged in age from roughly 18 to 90 years and resided in 20 to 30 US areas. After removal of 5 bases from V and 1 base from J, the junction contained 3 bases not matched to a gene. The CDR3 length is 14 residues. Germline V CDR1 and CDR2: SGHTA, FQGTGA. Authors' data handling: Estimation of nucleated cell counts relied on the amplification of reference gene primers. Measured with immunoSEQ multiplex PCR; TCRdb has only the in-frame clones, and not every one. That table gives V, J and clone size, and the DNA gave D and trimming. The table records roughly 280,000 clones, around 89% of them present only once.

This chain connects TRBV7-3 to TRBJ1-1; 8 bases map to TRBD1. This clonotype was obtained from a woman in her forties or fifties who had recovered from COVID-19. Sequencing was carried out using PBMCs or T cells enriched from blood (not recorded which). Written as DNA, the CDR3 is TGTGCCAGCAGCGTCACAGGGGGGAACACTGAAGCTTTCTTT. Its translation: CASSVTGGNTEAFF.